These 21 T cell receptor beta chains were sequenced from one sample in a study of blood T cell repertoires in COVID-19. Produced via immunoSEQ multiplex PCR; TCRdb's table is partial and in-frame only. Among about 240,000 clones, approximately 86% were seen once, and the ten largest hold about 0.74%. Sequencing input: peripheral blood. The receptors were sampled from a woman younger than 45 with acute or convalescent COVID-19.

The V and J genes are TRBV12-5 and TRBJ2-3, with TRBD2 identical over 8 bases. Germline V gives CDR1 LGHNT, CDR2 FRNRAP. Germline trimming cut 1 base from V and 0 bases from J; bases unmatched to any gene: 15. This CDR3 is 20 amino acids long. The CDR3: CASGLARRGGLRFSTDTQYF. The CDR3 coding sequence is TGTGCTAGTGGTTTGGCCAGACGGGGGGGTCTTCGTTTTAGCACAGATACGCAGTATTTT. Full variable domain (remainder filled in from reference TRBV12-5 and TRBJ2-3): DARVTQTPRHKVTEMGQEVTMRCQPILGHNTVFWYRQTMMQGLELLAYFRNRAPLDDSGMPKDRFSAEMPDATLATLKIQPSEPRDSAVYFCASGLARRGGLRFSTDTQYFGPGTRLTVL.

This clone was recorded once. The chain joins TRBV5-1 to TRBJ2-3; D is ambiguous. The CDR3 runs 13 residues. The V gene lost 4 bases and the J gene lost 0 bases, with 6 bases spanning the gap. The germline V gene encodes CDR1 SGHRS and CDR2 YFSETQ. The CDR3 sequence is CASSPLSTDTQYF. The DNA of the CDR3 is TGCGCCAGCAGCCCACTGAGCACAGATACGCAGTATTTT.

The CDR3 region has the DNA TGTGCTAGTGGTCTCTGGGAGGGTGAGCAGTTCTTC. The encoded protein is CASGLWEGEQFF. J is TRBJ2-1 and V is TRBV12-5; 7 bases align to TRBD2. The V gene's germline CDR1 is LGHNT and CDR2 FRNRAP. Trimming at V came to 5 bases and at J to 9 bases, leaving 4 bases not matched to a gene. The length of the CDR3 is 12 residues.

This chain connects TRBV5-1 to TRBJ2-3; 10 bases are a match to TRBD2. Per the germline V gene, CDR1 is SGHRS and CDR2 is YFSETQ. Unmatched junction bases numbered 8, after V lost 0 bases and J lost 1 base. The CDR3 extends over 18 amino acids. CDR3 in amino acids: CASSLVLAGVSGTDTQYF. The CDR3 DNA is TGCGCCAGCAGCTTGGTTCTAGCGGGAGTCAGCGGCACAGATACGCAGTATTTT.

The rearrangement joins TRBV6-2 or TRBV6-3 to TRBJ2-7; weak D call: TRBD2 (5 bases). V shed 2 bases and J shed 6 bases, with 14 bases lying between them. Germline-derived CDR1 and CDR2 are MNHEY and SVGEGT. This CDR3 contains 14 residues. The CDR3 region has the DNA TGTGCCAGCAGTTACGGGCGGGCCGGGCGCGAGCAGTACTTC. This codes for CASSYGRAGREQYF.

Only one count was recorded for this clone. The CDR3 coding sequence is TGTGCCAGCAGCTTGACGACAGGGGCTGGCACCGGGGAGCTGTTTTTT. Protein: CASSLTTGAGTGELFF. The chain combines TRBV7-3 with TRBJ2-2, with 8 positions matching TRBD1. V lost 3 bases, J lost 4 bases, and 7 bases stayed unmatched. CDR3 length equals 16 residues. Germline CDR1 and CDR2: SGHTA and FQGTGA.

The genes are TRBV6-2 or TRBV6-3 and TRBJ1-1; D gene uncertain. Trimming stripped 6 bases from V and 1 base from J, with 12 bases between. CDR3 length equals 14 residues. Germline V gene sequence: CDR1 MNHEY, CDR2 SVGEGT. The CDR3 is CASSTTTTNTEAFF. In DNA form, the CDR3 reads TGTGCCAGCAGCACCACAACCACGAACACTGAAGCTTTCTTT.

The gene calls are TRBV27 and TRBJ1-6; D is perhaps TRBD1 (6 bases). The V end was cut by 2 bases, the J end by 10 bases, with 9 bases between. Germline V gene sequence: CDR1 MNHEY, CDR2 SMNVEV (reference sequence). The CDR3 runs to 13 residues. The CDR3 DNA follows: TGTGCCAGCAGTTTAAGAGGGGGATCACCCCTCCACTTT. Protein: CASSLRGGSPLHF.

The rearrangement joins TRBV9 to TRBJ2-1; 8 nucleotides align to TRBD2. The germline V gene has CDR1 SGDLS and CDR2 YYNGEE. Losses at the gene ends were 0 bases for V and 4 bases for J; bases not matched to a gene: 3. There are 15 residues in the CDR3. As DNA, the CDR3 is TGTGCCAGCAGCGTAGGGCTAGCGGGTTACAATGAGCAGTTCTTC. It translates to CASSVGLAGYNEQFF.

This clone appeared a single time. CDR3 DNA sequence: TGTGCCAGCATTAAGCGGGAGAGTTATGAGCAGTTCTTC. Protein sequence: CASIKRESYEQFF. The rearrangement links TRBV6-5 to TRBJ2-1; 8 nucleotides align to TRBD2. Germline CDR1 is MNHEY and CDR2 is SVGAGI. The CDR3 is 13 residues long. V dropped 7 bases and J dropped 8; count of bases not matched to a gene: 7.

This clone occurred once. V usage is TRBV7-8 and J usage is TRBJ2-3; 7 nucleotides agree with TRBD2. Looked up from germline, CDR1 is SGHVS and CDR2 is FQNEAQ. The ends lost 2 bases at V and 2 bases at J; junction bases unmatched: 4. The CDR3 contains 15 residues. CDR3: CASSLWRENTDTQYF. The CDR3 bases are TGTGCCAGCAGCTTATGGCGGGAGAACACAGATACGCAGTATTTT.

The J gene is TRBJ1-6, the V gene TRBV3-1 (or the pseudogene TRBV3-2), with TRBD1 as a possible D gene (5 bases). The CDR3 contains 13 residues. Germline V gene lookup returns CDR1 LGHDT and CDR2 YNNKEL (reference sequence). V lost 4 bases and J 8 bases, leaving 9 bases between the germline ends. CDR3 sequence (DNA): TGTGCCAGCAGCCGGGACTTATATTCACCCCTCCACTTT. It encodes CASSRDLYSPLHF.

The chain's CDR3 is CASSSGTSVRYEQYF. DNA of the CDR3: TGCGCCAGCAGCTCAGGGACTAGCGTTCGCTACGAGCAGTACTTC. This chain uses TRBV5-1 with TRBJ2-7; TRBD2 matches 10 bases. Looked up from germline, CDR1 is SGHRS and CDR2 is YFSETQ. The ends lost 3 bases at V and 3 bases at J; junction bases unmatched: 6. This CDR3 is 15 amino acids long.

CDR3 amino acids: CASSYGTGPYEQYF. The CDR3, as DNA: TGTGCCAGCAGCTACGGGACAGGGCCGTATGAGCAGTACTTC. The chain employs TRBV11-3 and TRBJ2-7, with 9 bases aligning to TRBD1. The CDR3 length is 14 residues. V shed 4 bases, J shed 7 bases, and the junction held 8 bases outside the gene matches. CDR1 and CDR2 from the germline V gene are SGHNT and YENEEA.

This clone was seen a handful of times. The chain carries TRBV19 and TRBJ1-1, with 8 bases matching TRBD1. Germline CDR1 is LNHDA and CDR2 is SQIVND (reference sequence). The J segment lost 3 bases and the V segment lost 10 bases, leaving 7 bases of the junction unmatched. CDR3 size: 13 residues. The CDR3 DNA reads TGTGCCACCACAGGGGGAATAGACACTGAAGCTTTCTTT. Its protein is CATTGGIDTEAFF. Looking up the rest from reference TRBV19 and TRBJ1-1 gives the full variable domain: DGGITQSPKYLFRKEGQNVTLSCEQNLNHDAMYWYRQDPGQGLRLIYYSQIVNDFQKGDIAEGYSVSREKKESFPLTVTSAQKNPTAFYLCATTGGIDTEAFFGQGTRLTVV.

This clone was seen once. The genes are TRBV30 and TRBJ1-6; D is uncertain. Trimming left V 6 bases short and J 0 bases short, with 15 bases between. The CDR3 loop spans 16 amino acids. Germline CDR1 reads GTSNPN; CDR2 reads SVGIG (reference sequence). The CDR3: CACTVPVSSYNSPLHF. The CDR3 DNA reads TGTGCCTGTACTGTTCCTGTAAGCTCCTATAATTCACCCCTCCACTTT.

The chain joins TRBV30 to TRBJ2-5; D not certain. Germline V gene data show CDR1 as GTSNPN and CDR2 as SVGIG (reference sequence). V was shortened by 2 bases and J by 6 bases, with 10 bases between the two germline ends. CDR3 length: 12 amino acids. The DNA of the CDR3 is TGTGCCTGGAGTTCCGGGTGGAAGACCCAGTACTTC. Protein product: CAWSSGWKTQYF.

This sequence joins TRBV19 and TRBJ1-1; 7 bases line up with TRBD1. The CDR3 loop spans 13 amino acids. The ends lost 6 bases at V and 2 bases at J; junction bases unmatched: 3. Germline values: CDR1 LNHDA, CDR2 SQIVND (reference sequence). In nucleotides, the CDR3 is TGTGCCAGTAGACGGGACAGTAACACTGAAGCTTTCTTT. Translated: CASRRDSNTEAFF. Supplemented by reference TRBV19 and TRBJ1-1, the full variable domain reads DGGITQSPKYLFRKEGQNVTLSCEQNLNHDAMYWYRQDPGQGLRLIYYSQIVNDFQKGDIAEGYSVSREKKESFPLTVTSAQKNPTAFYLCASRRDSNTEAFFGQGTRLTVV.

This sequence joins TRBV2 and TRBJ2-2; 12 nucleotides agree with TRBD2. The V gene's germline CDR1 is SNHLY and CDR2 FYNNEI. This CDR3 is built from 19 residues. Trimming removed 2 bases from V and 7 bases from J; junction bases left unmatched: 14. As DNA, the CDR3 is TGTGCCAGCAGTGAATGGGCTAGCGGGAGGGCCGGAGGAGGCGGGGAGCTGTTTTTT. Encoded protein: CASSEWASGRAGGGGELFF.

CDR3 amino acids: CASSLSGDESYEQYF. The CDR3 DNA follows: TGTGCCAGCAGTCTTAGCGGGGACGAATCCTACGAGCAGTACTTC. The rearrangement joins TRBV9 to TRBJ2-7; 8 bases match TRBD2. Germline values: CDR1 SGDLS, CDR2 YYNGEE. With V trimmed by 5 bases and J by 1 base, 8 bases remained unmatched. The CDR3 contains 15 residues.

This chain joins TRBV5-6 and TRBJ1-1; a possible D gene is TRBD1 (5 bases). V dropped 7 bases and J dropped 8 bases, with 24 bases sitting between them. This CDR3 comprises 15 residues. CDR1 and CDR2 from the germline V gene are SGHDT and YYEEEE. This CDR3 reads CASLIGRARLREAFF. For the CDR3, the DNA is TGTGCCAGCCTGATAGGCAGGGCAAGATTAAGGGAAGCTTTCTTT.